This TCR beta chain was identified during a study of response to subunit inactivated influenza vaccine. Whole-study findings and limits: There was a suggestion from the authors that each seasonal influenza vaccination recruits few new T cells.

In TCRdb, the RT-PCR reads were re-called with MiXCR into one record per CDR3 protein. The sample has hundreds of thousands of distinct CDR3 sequences, over 9.5% seen once. A word on this clonotype: What it binds is not known.

Germline assignment: CDR1 LNHNV and CDR2 YYDKDF (reference sequence). Trimming took off 0 bases at V and 4 bases at J, with 11 bases between the two ends. The CDR3 spans 15 residues. The chain employs TRBV15 and TRBJ2-3; perhaps TRBD1 as D (6 bases). The TCR originated in a man aged 50-59 years who received an inactivated influenza vaccine. This specimen was PBMCs from blood, taken on the day of vaccination. CDR3 sequence (DNA): TGTGCCACCAGCAGAGACAGGGGTTGGGCAGATACGCAGTATTTT. Translated, it gives CATSRDRGWADTQYF. The full variable domain, completed using reference TRBV15 and TRBJ2-3, is DAMVIQNPRYQVTQFGKPVTLSCSQTLNHNVMYWYQQKSSQAPKLLFHYYDKDFNNEADTPDNFQSRRPNTSFCFLDIRSPGLGDTAMYLCATSRDRGWADTQYFGPGTRLTVL.